Detailed here is one T cell receptor (beta chain). Assay: immunoSEQ multiplex PCR; the TCRdb copy retains only in-frame clones and omits some. The sample records 200,000 or so clones, around nine tenths being singletons. This CDR3 region has 14 residues. Germline V gene lookup returns CDR1 MGHDK and CDR2 SYGVNS. The V end was cut by 0 bases, the J end by 3 bases, with 6 bases between. The sample comes from a study of blood T cell repertoires in COVID-19. The chain is built from TRBV25-1 and TRBJ1-5; no clear D gene. This TCR came from a man between 60 and 75 years old with COVID-19, enrolled during active disease. Sequenced sample: peripheral blood. The CDR3 protein is CASSEYQVNQPQHF. DNA for the CDR3: TGTGCCAGCAGTGAATACCAGGTCAATCAGCCCCAGCATTTT.